This paragraph reports one T cell receptor beta chain. This clone's antigen is unknown. The input lacks base qualities; no much larger clone sits a single base away. The CDR3 regions of human TCRbeta chains were subjected to immunosequencing. Per the original workflow: TCRs in the repertoires were compared against a reference library of SARS-CoV-2-specific TCRs that had been generated with the MIRA antigen-specificity platform. Breadth was defined as the fraction of unique TCRs that were SARS-CoV-2-associated, and depth was defined as the fraction of total T cells that were SARS-CoV-2-associated. Using the MIRA data, each spike-specific TCR was assigned both to the spike region to which the TCR was reactive and to a CD4 or CD8 class. Log10-transformed breadth and depth values were compared by one-way ANOVA with Sidak's multiple comparisons tests. The table was pulled from immuneACCESS by TCRdb, which kept in-frame rearrangements only. Such tables lose some clones; where checked, under half of the loss comes from unresolved V genes, and the rest has no known cause. V and J calls and clone size are as listed in that table; D and trimming were resolved from the DNA. The sample table holds fewer than 150,000 clones, of which about nine tenths were seen once. Roughly 7.7% of the sample comes from the top ten.

This record belongs to a study of T cell responses to AZD1222 COVID-19 vaccine (dated by TCRdb to the early 2020s). For the study in its entirety: AZD1222 recipients given second doses at about 4 weeks or at about 12 weeks were pooled, since spike-specific TCR depth and breadth were not found to differ between the two schedules. Trial participants were enrolled by age into subgroups of 18-55, 56-69 and 70-plus years, and about 150, 27 and 61 TCR-sequenced participants, respectively, were included in these subgroups. TCR sequencing covered some 250 trial participants: 200 to 220 given two doses of AZD1222 and 26 given two doses of MenACWY control vaccine.

Read against the paper, the sample's time point label means: baseline before first vaccination. The vaccinee samples were drawn from two UK trials, COV001 and COV002, one of which was a single-blind randomized controlled phase 2/3 trial testing AZD1222 (ChAdOx1 nCoV-19) in healthy adults. Trial participant PBMC samples were collected at day 0 and day 28 after the second dose for TCRbeta chain sequencing. Study-wide findings and limitations: The whole spike protein was spanned by vaccine-associated CD4 TCRs, and dominant responses were seen in regions 160-218 and 743-854. Participants were mostly white British and included more females than males, and it was suggested by the authors that clonal diversity may have been underestimated. Because no day 14 peak-response samples were available, the repertoires could be characterized only after the peak T cell response. Reportedly, almost half of the unique spike-specific TCRs recognized epitopes lying outside the regions that are mutated in the B.1.351 and B.1.1.7 variants. In the small 56-69-year group, the increase in depth fell short of significance, most likely because of low power. After two AZD1222 doses, both the breadth and the depth of spike-specific TCRs were significantly higher than at day 0 and than in MenACWY recipients. Only five to seven AZD1222 recipients were SARS-CoV-2 seropositive at baseline, limiting conclusions about previously exposed vaccinees.

The sample consisted of peripheral blood, taken on day 0 of AZD1222 vaccination. The TCR was taken from an adult in good health.

The DNA is TGTGCCAGCAGCTTCGAATGGGCTGTGGTCGGGCAGGACACTGAAGCTTTCTTT. Translated, it gives CASSFEWAVVGQDTEAFF. The receptor chain draws on TRBV7-9 and TRBJ1-1, with the D gene not clear enough to name. Taken from the germline V gene (reference sequence), the CDR1 and CDR2 loops are SEHNR and FQNEAQ. From the cysteine up to the phenylalanine, the CDR3 has a length of 18 residues. The entry retains the CDR3 DNA only, 54 bases that are in frame from base 1. V is cut by 3 bases and J by 3 bases, and the space between the germline ends is 23 bases.